This TCR beta chain was sequenced for a study of CD8 T cells in ankylosing spondylitis. TCRdb re-analysed the 5' RACE reads in MiXCR, keeping a single row per CDR3 protein. This repertoire shows 150,000 to 200,000 distinct CDR3 sequences, about 32% found once; its top ten account for about 6.3%. The CDR3 is made up of 15 amino acids. The V end was cut by 6 bases, the J end by 6 bases, with 18 bases between. Germline V gene data show CDR1 as KGHSY and CDR2 as FQNENV. This receptor was obtained from a male donor with ankylosing spondylitis. The genes are TRBV16 and TRBJ2-1; D is possibly TRBD2 (6 bases). What was sequenced was synovial fluid, either unsorted or a sorted T cell fraction (not recorded which). Here the CDR3 reads CASRRANGGSNEQFF. CDR3 DNA: TGTGCCAGCAGACGAGCAAATGGGGGGAGCAATGAGCAGTTCTTC.